Listed below are T cell receptor beta chains from one sample, sequenced in a study of T-cell reconstitution after alpha-beta-depleted transplantation in children. Via MiXCR, TCRdb re-called the PCR reads, giving one row per CDR3 protein. This table has around 580,000 distinct CDR3 sequences, roughly a quarter appearing once. The specimen was PBMCs, collected before TCRalphabeta/CD19-depleted stem cell transplant. These receptors all come from a boy under two years old with Wiskott-Aldrich syndrome, due to receive a stem cell transplant. Both conserved end residues are trimmed from each CDR3. The size entry is marked missing in some rows and otherwise reads once, few, many or a size class.

- TRBJ2-5 TRBV5-6 ASSLWGTRETQY
few TRBJ2-2 TRBV7-2 ASSPVWLAGGELF
few TRBJ2-1 TRBV10-3 AISETGPNEQF
- TRBJ1-6 TRBV20-1 SARVGSPLH
few TRBJ1-2 TRBV6-5 ASSYDGGSYT
- TRBJ1-2 TRBV5-1 ASSFEANYGYT
- TRBJ1-5 TRBV7-9 ASSREGSQPQH
- TRBJ2-1 TRBV5-5 ASSLFKELPYNEQF
- TRBJ1-1 TRBV5-1 ASSAERTGNTEAF
- TRBJ1-1 TRBV5-5 ASSLEQPSPNTEAF
- TRBJ1-2 TRBV7-9 ASSLAGGAIYGYT
- TRBJ2-1 TRBV7-7 ASSPLGLAGGSYNEQF
- TRBJ2-7 TRBV12-3/TRBV12-4 ASSPRASGSAEQY
few TRBJ2-3 TRBV4-1 ASSQDPPQAGREFSDTQY
- TRBJ2-2 TRBV24-1 ATSDPDSSNTGELF
- TRBJ2-3 TRBV10-1 ASGQGSDTQY
- TRBJ2-1 TRBV15 ATSRDHGLDEQF
few TRBJ2-2 TRBV5-6 ASSEGIWTSGGTGELF
few TRBJ2-3 TRBV7-6 ASSPTSGKRGDTQY
- TRBJ2-2 TRBV12-3/TRBV12-4 ASSLGTPTGELF
once TRBJ2-7 TRBV6-5 ASWASGYEQY
- TRBJ2-6 TRBV6-1 ASSAQGKGANVLT
few TRBJ2-7 TRBV5-1 ASSLDLQAIYEQY
- TRBJ2-3 TRBV20-1 SARIDRTFTDTQY
few TRBJ2-7 TRBV6-7 AVQSGTGSSEQY
- TRBJ1-1 TRBV25-1 ASSEPGTGATEAF
- TRBJ2-1 TRBV11-2 ASSSPGFEQF
few TRBJ2-5 TRBV29-1 SGATGQETQY
few TRBJ2-1 TRBV4-1 ASSQDPSYNEQF
few TRBJ1-4 TRBV20-1 SVPFNEKLF
many TRBJ2-3 TRBV4-1 ASSQARTNTQY
- TRBJ2-7 TRBV27 ASSFGKFYEQY
- TRBJ1-1 TRBV20-1 SASKTGMNTEAF
- TRBJ1-5 TRBV20-1 SARDSKIYSNQPQH
- TRBJ2-1 TRBV2 ASPKEQLGAYNEQF
- TRBJ2-1 TRBV11-1 ASIQVGLGLAENEQF
- TRBJ2-2 TRBV3-1 ASSPGGALAGELF
- TRBJ2-1 TRBV10-3 AINADRVWNEQF
- TRBJ2-7 TRBV2 ASSDLGAGHTEQY
- TRBJ2-7 TRBV5-1 ASSLPALDEQY
- TRBJ2-7 TRBV18 ASSPGLHYEQY
few TRBJ2-7 TRBV11-2 ASSLAPGQYNYEQY
few TRBJ1-1 TRBV10-3 AISDSTGHTEAF
few TRBJ2-5 TRBV20-1 SARDRGWTSGRMETQY
few TRBJ1-5 TRBV5-1 ASSLGPGEMPQH
few TRBJ2-7 TRBV16 ASSQGQGNYEQY
few TRBJ1-1 TRBV7-8 ASSATGTYTEAF
- TRBJ1-1 TRBV5-1 ASSDARGTEAF
many TRBJ2-3 TRBV5-1 ASSLTSGRSTDTQY
few TRBJ1-4 TRBV5-6 ASSRYHRGGEKLF
- TRBJ2-1 TRBV7-6 ASSLGLDRVRF
- TRBJ2-1 TRBV20-1 SARALGRGSYNEQF
- TRBJ1-6 TRBV27 ASSRQGTLGVNSPLH
- TRBJ1-5 TRBV24-1 ATSDPGTGNQPQH